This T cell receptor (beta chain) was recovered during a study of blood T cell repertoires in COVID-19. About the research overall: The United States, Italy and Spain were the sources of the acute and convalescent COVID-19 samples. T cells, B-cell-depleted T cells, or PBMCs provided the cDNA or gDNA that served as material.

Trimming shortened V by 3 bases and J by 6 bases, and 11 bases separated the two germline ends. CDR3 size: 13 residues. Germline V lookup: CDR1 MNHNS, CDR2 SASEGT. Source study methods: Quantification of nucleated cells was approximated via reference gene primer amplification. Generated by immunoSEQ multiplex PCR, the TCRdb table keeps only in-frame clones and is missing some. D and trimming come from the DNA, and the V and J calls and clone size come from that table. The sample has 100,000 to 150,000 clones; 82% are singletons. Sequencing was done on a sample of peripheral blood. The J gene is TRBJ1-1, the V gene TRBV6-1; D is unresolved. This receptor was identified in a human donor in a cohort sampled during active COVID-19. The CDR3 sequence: CASSDSGWAEAFF. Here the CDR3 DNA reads TGTGCCAGCAGTGATTCCGGGTGGGCTGAAGCTTTCTTT.